The 2 T cell receptor beta chains reported below all come from one sample, sequenced in a study of blood T cell repertoires in COVID-19. Libraries were prepared by immunoSEQ multiplex PCR; TCRdb keeps only in-frame clonotypes and omits some of them. The sample lists about 68,000 clones, 70% to 90% occurring once. The sample taken for sequencing was peripheral blood. These receptors were obtained from a man aged 30 to 45 with acute or convalescent COVID-19.

In this sample, this clone turned up once. J is TRBJ2-3 and V is TRBV3-1 (or the pseudogene TRBV3-2); 7 nucleotides agree with TRBD2. CDR1 is LGHDT, CDR2 YNNKEL, per germline (reference sequence). This CDR3 has 16 residues. J was trimmed by 5 bases and V by 4 bases; bases with no gene match: 12. The CDR3 here is CASSRRDYLSIDTQYF. Here the CDR3 DNA reads TGTGCCAGCAGCCGACGGGACTACCTCTCTATAGATACGCAGTATTTT.

The chain joins TRBV4-1 to TRBJ1-3; D gene ambiguous. Per germline, CDR1 MGHRA and CDR2 YSYEKL. Trimming cost V 0 bases and J 0 bases, with 3 bases left between them. The CDR3 covers 14 residues. In DNA, the CDR3 is TGCGCCAGCAGCCAAGACAGCTCTGGAAACACCATATATTTT. Its translation is CASSQDSSGNTIYF.